Listed below are T cell receptor beta chains from one sample, sequenced in a study of cytomegalovirus exposure and HLA in healthy donors. The method was immunoSEQ multiplex PCR; TCRdb's version includes in-frame clones alone and lacks a portion of them. Found here are about 120,000 clones, roughly 70% of them singletons; the top ten hold less than 3%. Sequencing used PBMCs. These receptor sequences come from a woman aged 40 to 50 in good health and CMV-seropositive. The CDR3 runs from the conserved cysteine through the conserved F or W. D genes are given only for firm matches. Some rows mark clone size as missing; the rest say once, few, many or name a class of expanded clone.

j_call | d_call | cdr3_length | clone_size | v_call | cdr3_nt | cdr3_aa
TRBJ2-7 | TRBD1 | 14 | NA | TRBV27 | TGTGCCAGCAGTTTTGGGACAGGAGCCTACGAGCAGTACTTC | CASSFGTGAYEQYF
TRBJ2-1 | NA | 13 | NA | TRBV11-1 | TGTGCCAGCAGCTTAGAGAGGGTAAATGAGCAGTTCTTC | CASSLERVNEQFF
TRBJ1-5 | NA | 16 | NA | TRBV28 | TGTGCCAGCAGTCAAGGAGGCGGAGGGGCCTATCAGCCCCAGCATTTT | CASSQGGGGAYQPQHF
TRBJ1-5 | NA | 14 | NA | TRBV18 | TGTGCCAGCTCACCCGGGTTCAGCAATCAGCCCCAGCATTTT | CASSPGFSNQPQHF
TRBJ1-1 | TRBD1 | 16 | many | TRBV13 | TGTGCCAGCAGCTTAGTCCGAGTTGGGCAGGGGGCTGAAGCTTTCTTT | CASSLVRVGQGAEAFF
TRBJ1-1 | NA | 12 | NA | TRBV6-4 | TGTGCCAGCAGTGGTGCACTTAGGGGAGCTTTCTTT | CASSGALRGAFF
TRBJ2-3 | TRBD1 | 14 | NA | TRBV6-5 | TGTGCCAGCAGAGACGACAGGGGCGGAGATACGCAGTATTTT | CASRDDRGGDTQYF
TRBJ2-5 | TRBD1 | 15 | NA | TRBV7-2 | TGTGCCAGCAGCTTAGTTCACGACAGGGCAGAGACCCAGTACTTC | CASSLVHDRAETQYF
TRBJ1-4 | NA | 14 | NA | TRBV5-6 | TGTGCCAGCAGCCTAGGGGCAACTAATGAAAAGCTGTTTTTT | CASSLGATNEKLFF
TRBJ2-1 | NA | 13 | NA | TRBV27 | TGTGCCAGCAACCCGAATCGCCACGGTGAGCAGTTCTTC | CASNPNRHGEQFF
TRBJ1-2 | TRBD1 | 14 | NA | TRBV6-1 | TGTGCCAGCAGTGAAGGAGACAGGGTTTATGGCTACACCTTC | CASSEGDRVYGYTF
TRBJ2-3 | NA | 11 | NA | TRBV27 | TGTGCCAGCAGCTCGAGAGATACGCAGTATTTT | CASSSRDTQYF